This T cell receptor (beta chain) originates from a study of monozygotic twins with inflammatory bowel disease. The UMIs carried a 6-nucleotide sample barcode, and they were added by template switching. TCRdb reprocessed the 5' RACE reads and keeps a single row for each CDR3 protein, giving no DNA. The repertoire table contains 200,000 to 250,000 distinct CDR3 sequences. Overall study results and limits: IBD patients showed reduced TCRbeta diversity (inverse Simpson) versus healthy co-twins.

It was from whole blood, with no T cell sorting, that total RNA was isolated. Notes on this clonotype: Its antigen is undetermined.

CDR1 SGHRS and CDR2 YFSETQ come from the germline V gene. CDR3 length equals 15 residues. Specimen: blood. The clonotype was recovered from a human donor with ulcerative colitis or Crohn's disease, or a healthy co-twin of an affected twin (not recorded which). The J gene is TRBJ2-2, the V gene TRBV5-1; TCRdb designates TRBD1, a call that cannot be tested without DNA. The CDR3 spells CASSLAGGHTGELFF.